The present entry profiles one TCR beta chain with its context. The sample belongs to a study of T-cell reconstitution after alpha-beta-depleted transplantation in children. The CDR3 is 14 residues long. Germline CDR1 DFQATT, CDR2 SNEGSKA (reference sequence). V shed 3 bases, J shed 4 bases, and the junction held 7 bases outside the gene matches. Library preparation (for TCRbeta) was performed with unique molecular identifiers. TCRdb used MiXCR to reprocess the PCR reads, holding one entry per CDR3 protein. The sample consists of a few hundred thousand distinct CDR3 sequences, about a fifth of them appearing once.

The receptor comes from a human donor who donated a stem cell graft to a child with acute myeloid leukemia. The chain is built from TRBV20-1 and TRBJ2-3, with 7 bases identical to TRBD1. Sequences were derived from PBMCs from the stem cell graft donor, sampled from the stem cell graft. The CDR3 spells CSASRGFRADTQYF. The DNA of the CDR3 is TGCAGTGCTAGCAGGGGGTTCCGCGCAGATACGCAGTATTTT.